Below are 25 T cell receptor beta chains sequenced from a single sample in a study of blood T cell repertoires in COVID-19. Clones were sequenced by immunoSEQ multiplex PCR, and TCRdb holds only the in-frame ones, with some missing. The table records 200,000 to 300,000 clones, roughly 90% of them present only once. The specimen sequenced was PBMCs or T cells enriched from blood (not recorded which). Source of these receptors: a woman aged 25 to 45 with acute COVID-19.

The rearrangement uses TRBV6-2 or TRBV6-3 and TRBJ2-3; TRBD1 matches 9 bases. This CDR3 contains 16 residues. Germline CDR1 MNHEY, CDR2 SVGEGT. V shed 5 bases and J 3 bases; nucleotides not matched to a gene: 9. The CDR3: CASSHHRGRGTDTQYF. The CDR3 DNA is TGTGCCAGCAGTCACCACAGGGGGCGCGGAACAGATACGCAGTATTTT.

This rearrangement joins TRBV4-1 to TRBJ2-1, with D possibly being TRBD2 (5 bases). The CDR3 has 14 amino acids. Germline loops: CDR1 MGHRA, CDR2 YSYEKL. V was pared by 5 bases and J by 6 bases, with 14 bases between. In DNA, the CDR3 is TGCGCCAGCAGCATCAGTCCAGAGGGCAATGAGCAGTTCTTC. This gives the protein CASSISPEGNEQFF.

V usage is TRBV5-4 and J usage is TRBJ1-2; D perhaps matches TRBD1 (5 bases). The CDR3 sequence is 15 residues long. V was pared by 1 base and J by 7 bases, with 17 bases between. In germline, CDR1 is SGHNT, CDR2 YYREEE (reference sequence). CDR3 nucleotides: TGTGCCAGCAGCTTGCCGCGGATGAGTCAGGGTGGCTACACCTTC. This codes for CASSLPRMSQGGYTF.

V is TRBV18 and J is TRBJ2-7; possibly TRBD1 for D (6 bases). The CDR3 sequence is 16 residues long. V gave up 5 bases and J gave up 3 bases, with 20 bases separating them. The germline V gene encodes CDR1 KGHSH and CDR2 LQKENI. CDR3: CASSFLQGKQIYEQYF. The DNA for the CDR3 is TGTGCCAGCTCATTCCTACAGGGAAAACAAATCTACGAGCAGTACTTC.

The rearrangement uses TRBV15 and TRBJ1-6; D might be TRBD1 (5 bases). Trimming pared 1 base from V and 4 bases from J, leaving 8 bases between. This CDR3 is built from 15 residues. Germline CDR1 and CDR2: LNHNV and YYDKDF (reference sequence). The CDR3 loop is CATSRGGEYNSPLHF. The DNA of the CDR3 is TGTGCCACCAGCAGAGGGGGGGAGTATAATTCACCCCTCCACTTT.

There are a few counts of this clone. V is TRBV5-8 and J is TRBJ1-2; TRBD1 is a possible D gene (5 bases). Trimming cost V 0 bases and J 6 bases, with 12 bases left between them. Germline loops: CDR1 SGHTS, CDR2 YDEGEE. The CDR3 totals 14 residues. The CDR3 DNA follows: TGTGCCAGCAGCTTGGCAGGGCCTGAGGATGGCTACACCTTC. Residues: CASSLAGPEDGYTF. Using reference TRBV5-8 and TRBJ1-2 for the parts outside the CDR3, the full variable domain is EAGVTQSPTHLIKTRGQQATLRCSPISGHTSVYWYQQALGLGLQFLLWYDEGEERNRGNFPPRFSGRQFPNYSSELNVNALELEDSALYLCASSLAGPEDGYTFGSGTRLTVV.

This sequence joins TRBV5-6 and TRBJ2-7; 8 bases are a match to TRBD1. Germline assignment: CDR1 SGHDT and CDR2 YYEEEE. After removal of 7 bases from V and 3 bases from J, the junction contained 9 bases not matched to a gene. The CDR3 totals 14 residues. CDR3 DNA sequence: TGTGCCAGCTGGCCCAGGGGGCGCATCTACGAGCAGTACTTC. This gives the protein CASWPRGRIYEQYF.

This clone was observed once. The chain carries TRBV10-3 and TRBJ2-1; weak D call: TRBD2 (7 bases). Germline lookup yields CDR1 ENHRY and CDR2 SYGVKD. The CDR3 extends over 13 amino acids. Trimming stripped 4 bases from V and 6 bases from J, with 10 bases between. The CDR3 region has the DNA TGTGCCATCAGTGTAGGGGGGGTCAATGAGCAGTTCTTC. This sequence encodes CAISVGGVNEQFF.

CDR3 in DNA: TGCAGCGTTGTACCGAGTTTTGTCATGAACACTGAAGCTTTCTTT. This codes for CSVVPSFVMNTEAFF. This sequence joins TRBV29-1 and TRBJ1-1; D unclear. Trimming shortened V by 4 bases and J by 0 bases, and 15 bases separated the two germline ends. CDR1 is SQVTM and CDR2 is ANQGSEA in the germline V gene. The CDR3 length is 15 residues.

The chain uses TRBV10-2 and TRBJ2-7; 12 positions match TRBD1. The CDR3 is made up of 15 amino acids. The V segment lost 5 bases and the J segment 3 bases; nucleotides outside the gene matches: 5. The germline gives CDR1 WSHSY, CDR2 SAAADI. CDR3 sequence reads: CASSPGQGAFYEQYF. CDR3 DNA sequence: TGCGCCAGCAGTCCGGGACAGGGGGCCTTCTACGAGCAGTACTTC.

The CDR3 reads CASSLEGQISQPQHF. Written as DNA, the CDR3 is TGTGCCAGCAGCCTAGAAGGACAGATCAGCCAGCCCCAGCATTTT. The V call is TRBV5-5, the J call TRBJ1-5, with D perhaps TRBD1 (6 bases). Germline V CDR1 and CDR2: SGHKS, YYEKEE (reference sequence). Trimming shortened V by 4 bases and J by 7 bases, and 18 bases separated the two germline ends. The CDR3 is 15 residues long.

This sequence joins TRBV2 and TRBJ1-4, with a possible D match to TRBD1 (5 bases). Trimming removed 3 bases at V and 10 bases at J, with 18 bases between. CDR3 length: 15 residues. Looked up from germline, CDR1 is SNHLY and CDR2 is FYNNEI. CDR3 amino acids: CASSDGGGLLAKLFF. The CDR3 coding sequence is TGTGCCAGCAGTGACGGGGGTGGACTCTTGGCAAAACTGTTTTTT.

In its sample, this clone was seen a few times. The chain couples TRBV5-4 to TRBJ2-7; possible D gene TRBD2, 5 bases. Germline V lookup: CDR1 SGHNT, CDR2 YYREEE (reference sequence). The CDR3 runs to 14 residues. V was clipped by 3 bases and J by 6 bases, with 16 bases between them. The CDR3 region is CASSSLAKGREQYF. The DNA of the CDR3 is TGTGCCAGCAGCTCCTTAGCGAAAGGGCGCGAGCAGTACTTC.

This chain joins TRBV18 and TRBJ1-2; 10 positions match TRBD1. Per germline, CDR1 KGHSH and CDR2 LQKENI. The junction had 2 bases not matched to a gene; V was cut back by 1 base and J by 6 bases. This CDR3 contains 14 residues. CDR3 region: CASSPLTGGDGYTF. The CDR3 coding sequence is TGTGCCAGCTCACCACTGACAGGGGGCGATGGCTACACCTTC. Full variable domain (remainder filled in from reference TRBV18 and TRBJ1-2): NAGVMQNPRHLVRRRGQEARLRCSPMKGHSHVYWYRQLPEEGLKFMVYLQKENIIDESGMPKERFSAEFPKEGPSILRIQQVVRGDSAAYFCASSPLTGGDGYTFGSGTRLTVV.

V is TRBV5-1 and J is TRBJ2-1; D may be TRBD2 (6 bases). V gave up 7 bases and J gave up 0 bases, with 11 bases separating them. The germline CDR1 and CDR2 sequences are SGHRS and YFSETQ. The CDR3 consists of 14 residues. CDR3 sequence reads: CASQPGGSYNEQFF. The CDR3 nucleotides are TGCGCCAGCCAACCCGGGGGCTCCTACAATGAGCAGTTCTTC.

The chain is built from TRBV6-5 and TRBJ1-1, with TRBD1 as a possible D gene (6 bases). Germline V lookup: CDR1 MNHEY, CDR2 SVGAGI. The V end lost 5 bases, the J end lost 0 bases, and 13 bases lay between the germline ends. The CDR3 consists of 15 residues. The CDR3 nucleotides read TGTGCCAGCAGTACCCTCAGGGGATTGAACACTGAAGCTTTCTTT. This gives the protein CASSTLRGLNTEAFF.

This clone was observed once. The rearrangement joins TRBV6-2 or TRBV6-3 to TRBJ1-5; the D is unclear. The germline V gene encodes CDR1 MNHEY and CDR2 SVGEGT. The CDR3 loop spans 12 amino acids. The V end lost 3 bases, the J end lost 3 bases, and 3 bases lay between the germline ends. The CDR3 region has the DNA TGTGCCAGCAGTTATAACAATCAGCCCCAGCATTTT. Translated: CASSYNNQPQHF.

The DNA of the CDR3 is TGTGCCAGCAGTCCCGCCCAGTTCTATGGCTACACCTTC. It specifies CASSPAQFYGYTF. This chain joins TRBV6-5 and TRBJ1-2; D remains ambiguous. In germline, CDR1 is MNHEY, CDR2 SVGAGI. Trimming cost V 5 bases and J 4 bases, with 11 bases left between them. The CDR3 totals 13 residues.

The chain has TRBV5-4 and TRBJ2-1; 13 bases match TRBD2. This CDR3 is 16 amino acids long. In germline, CDR1 is SGHNT, CDR2 YYREEE (reference sequence). After removal of 4 bases from V and 6 bases from J, the junction contained 7 bases not matched to a gene. Here the CDR3 reads CASSHLLAGGPNEQFF. The CDR3 DNA reads TGTGCCAGCAGCCATCTACTAGCGGGGGGGCCCAATGAGCAGTTCTTC.

The chain employs TRBV30 and TRBJ1-1, with a weak D call TRBD1 (6 bases). CDR3 length equals 13 residues. The V end was cut by 5 bases, the J end by 5 bases, with 15 bases between. Germline V gene lookup returns CDR1 GTSNPN and CDR2 SVGIG (reference sequence). CDR3 in amino acids: CAWQGQVETEAFF. For the CDR3, the DNA is TGTGCCTGGCAGGGGCAGGTGGAAACTGAAGCTTTCTTT.

The V gene is TRBV29-1, the J gene TRBJ1-2; D is ambiguous. V was pared by 4 bases and J by 8 bases, with 11 bases between. The CDR3 has 11 residues. Germline values: CDR1 SQVTM, CDR2 ANQGSEA. CDR3 nucleotide sequence: TGCAGCGTTGTCCTCAGTTGGGGCTACACCTTC. As protein: CSVVLSWGYTF. Full variable domain (outside the CDR3, taken from reference TRBV29-1 and TRBJ1-2): SAVISQKPSRDICQRGTSLTIQCQVDSQVTMMFWYRQQPGQSLTLIATANQGSEATYESGFVIDKFPISRPNLTFSTLTVSNMSPEDSSIYLCSVVLSWGYTFGSGTRLTVV.

The rearrangement links TRBV18 to TRBJ2-7, with D perhaps matching TRBD2 (5 bases). The CDR3 contains 16 residues. Per the germline V gene, CDR1 is KGHSH and CDR2 is LQKENI. V shed 1 base and J shed 0 bases, with 13 bases lying between them. The CDR3 is CASSPLPGVSSYEQYF. The CDR3 coding sequence is TGTGCCAGCTCACCACTTCCCGGGGTGAGCTCCTACGAGCAGTACTTC.

This clone was seen a few times. The rearrangement joins TRBV10-3 to TRBJ2-7, with D tentatively TRBD1 (6 bases). Between the trimmed V and J ends, which lost 4 bases and 5 bases, there was a span of 12 bases. CDR3 length equals 13 residues. Germline CDR1 is ENHRY and CDR2 is SYGVKD. CDR3 amino acids: CAISVGQQNEQYF. CDR3 in DNA: TGTGCCATCAGTGTTGGACAGCAGAACGAGCAGTACTTC.

This clone is a singleton in its sample. The V call is TRBV30, the J call TRBJ2-6; weak D call: TRBD1 (5 bases). V was pared by 4 bases and J by 3 bases, with 19 bases between. The germline V gene encodes CDR1 GTSNPN and CDR2 SVGIG (reference sequence). CDR3 length: 17 amino acids. CDR3 in DNA: TGTGCCTGGAAAAGGGGTGCCTTGGGGCGTGGGGCCAACGTCCTGACTTTC. It specifies CAWKRGALGRGANVLTF.

The chain employs TRBV7-6 and TRBJ2-5; 10 bases map to TRBD1. The V gene's germline CDR1 is SGHVS and CDR2 FNYEAQ. The CDR3 loop spans 16 amino acids. With V trimmed by 3 bases and J by 4 bases, 8 bases remained unmatched. CDR3 DNA sequence: TGTGCCAGCAGCTTTTCAGCGAGGACAGGGGGAGAGACCCAGTACTTC. It encodes CASSFSARTGGETQYF. The variable domain in full, with the rest retrieved from reference TRBV7-6 and TRBJ2-5, is GAGVSQSPRYKVTKRGQDVALRCDPISGHVSLYWYRQALGQGPEFLTYFNYEAQQDKSGLPNDRFSAERPEGSISTLTIQRTEQRDSAMYRCASSFSARTGGETQYFGPGTRLLVL.